This TCR beta chain originates from a study of cytomegalovirus exposure and HLA in healthy donors. This clone was counted between two and nine times. The PCR made use of 60 Vbeta and 13 Jbeta primers. The table came from immunoSEQ multiplex PCR; TCRdb's copy has only in-frame clones and leaves some out. The sample contains about 150,000 clones, 70% to 90% of which appear only once. The germline V gene encodes CDR1 SGHNT and CDR2 YYREEE (reference sequence). The J segment lost 2 bases and the V segment lost 3 bases, leaving 8 bases of the junction unmatched. This CDR3 is 16 amino acids long. The J gene is TRBJ2-3, the V gene TRBV5-4, with TRBD2 matching 8 bases. Material for sequencing was PBMCs. The clonotype comes from a woman in her late teens or twenties in good health and CMV-seronegative. The CDR3 DNA sequence: TGTGCCAGCAGCTCCCCGACTAGCGCGTACACAGATACGCAGTATTTT. It translates to CASSSPTSAYTDTQYF. Full variable domain (remainder filled in from reference TRBV5-4 and TRBJ2-3): ETGVTQSPTHLIKTRGQQVTLRCSSQSGHNTVSWYQQALGQGPQFIFQYYREEENGRGNFPPRFSGLQFPNYSSELNVNALELDDSALYLCASSSPTSAYTDTQYFGPGTRLTVL.